One and the same sample provided the 30 T cell receptor beta chains below, sequenced in a study of CDR3 diversity in severe acne. TCRdb ran MiXCR on the PCR reads and lists one entry per CDR3 protein. This sample yields about 76,000 distinct CDR3 sequences, of which about 54% are seen a single time; roughly 13% belongs to the top ten. The sequencing input was blood. All receptors come from a male donor in good health, without acne.

This clonotype was seen at least ten times. The chain is built from TRBV6-4 and TRBJ2-1; 9 bases map to TRBD1. The CDR3 spans 12 residues. CDR1 and CDR2 (germline): MRHNA, SNTAGT. V trimming: 10 bases; J trimming: 7 bases; junction bases outside the gene matches: 5. This chain's CDR3 is CATQGAGNEQFF. DNA of the CDR3: TGTGCCACACAGGGGGCTGGGAATGAGCAGTTCTTC.

The V gene is TRBV2, the J gene TRBJ1-1, with D perhaps TRBD1 (6 bases). The germline V gene has CDR1 SNHLY and CDR2 FYNNEI. CDR3 length: 16 amino acids. Trimming shortened V by 9 bases and J by 1 base, and 21 bases separated the two germline ends. In DNA form, the CDR3 reads TGTGCCAGTAACCAACAGGGACGGGGGCGGAACACTGAAGCTTTCTTT. It specifies CASNQQGRGRNTEAFF.

This chain joins TRBV7-2 and TRBJ1-2, with 8 bases lining up with TRBD1. The V gene end was trimmed by 5 bases and the J gene end by 4 bases; junction bases not matched to a gene: 9. The CDR3 runs to 15 residues. Germline lookup yields CDR1 SGHTA and CDR2 FQGNSA. The CDR3 coding sequence is TGTGCCAGCAGCCAGGGACAGGCCCATACCTATGGCTACACCTTC. Amino acids: CASSQGQAHTYGYTF.

This clonotype was seen at least ten times. The rearrangement uses TRBV12-3 or TRBV12-4 and TRBJ2-7; D is undetermined. The length of the CDR3 is 14 residues. Trimming cost V 6 bases and J 5 bases, with 17 bases left between them. As DNA, the CDR3 is TGTGCCAGCAGCTTACGTCTCGAAGCCGACGAGCAGTACTTC. Its translation is CASSLRLEADEQYF.

The rearrangement joins TRBV24-1 to TRBJ2-1; 8 bases line up with TRBD1. The CDR3 length is 18 residues. J gave up 2 bases and V 9 bases, and 17 bases lay outside the gene matches. Germline lookup yields CDR1 KGHDR and CDR2 SFDVKD. The CDR3 DNA sequence: TGTGCCACCTTCCCGCCCGACAGGGGTTTCAGGCCCTACAATGAGCAGTTCTTC. This codes for CATFPPDRGFRPYNEQFF.

This clonotype was counted only a few times. The chain employs TRBV29-1 and TRBJ1-1; 9 bases are shared with TRBD1. CDR1 is SQVTM, CDR2 ANQGSEA, per germline. Unmatched junction bases numbered 6, after V lost 2 bases and J lost 11 bases. The length of the CDR3 is 12 residues. CDR3 protein: CSVESGDRVAFF. In DNA, the CDR3 is TGCAGCGTTGAAAGCGGGGACAGGGTCGCTTTCTTT. Full variable domain (rest looked up from reference TRBV29-1 and TRBJ1-1): SAVISQKPSRDICQRGTSLTIQCQVDSQVTMMFWYRQQPGQSLTLIATANQGSEATYESGFVIDKFPISRPNLTFSTLTVSNMSPEDSSIYLCSVESGDRVAFFGQGTRLTVV.

This clonotype was observed a few times. The chain has TRBV11-3 and TRBJ2-5; 10 bases match TRBD2. Germline V gene lookup returns CDR1 SGHNT and CDR2 YENEEA. This CDR3 is 17 amino acids long. The V and J ends lost 4 bases and 3 bases, in that order; junction bases with no gene match: 11. The DNA of the CDR3 is TGTGCCAGCAGCTCCCGGACCTTAGCGGGGGGCAAAGAGACCCAGTACTTC. This translates into CASSSRTLAGGKETQYF.

The DNA of the CDR3 is TGTGCCAGCAGCCAACCGGGACACAATCAGCCCCAGCATTTT. This gives the protein CASSQPGHNQPQHF. The chain is built from TRBV3-1 and TRBJ1-5; maybe TRBD1 (6 bases). The CDR3 has 14 residues. The germline CDR1 and CDR2 sequences are LGHDT and YNNKEL (reference sequence). V lost 2 bases, J lost 3 bases, and 8 bases lay in between.

This clonotype was seen only once. The rearrangement joins TRBV3-1 to TRBJ1-5, with a possible D match to TRBD1 (5 bases). The V gene's germline CDR1 is LGHDT and CDR2 YNNKEL (reference sequence). The ends were cut back, 4 bases at V and 14 bases at J, with 12 bases in the middle. The CDR3 length is 11 residues. The CDR3 here is CASSPIGHEHF. The CDR3 nucleotides read TGTGCCAGCAGCCCGATTGGACACGAGCATTTT.

In its sample, this clonotype was seen many times. V usage is TRBV7-9 and J usage is TRBJ2-3, with 13 nucleotides matching TRBD2. J gave up 0 bases and V 5 bases, and 8 bases lay outside the gene matches. CDR3 length: 18 residues. Germline CDR1 is SEHNR and CDR2 is FQNEAQ (reference sequence). CDR3 region: CASSIGTSGEYSTDTQYF. In nucleotides, the CDR3 is TGTGCCAGCAGCATCGGGACTAGCGGGGAGTATAGCACAGATACGCAGTATTTT.

This chain joins TRBV20-1 and TRBJ2-7; 13 bases fit TRBD2. CDR1 DFQATT and CDR2 SNEGSKA come from the germline V gene (reference sequence). The CDR3 is 16 residues long. Germline trimming cut 5 bases from V and 6 bases from J; bases unmatched to any gene: 13. CDR3 DNA sequence: TGCAGTGCTGTCCGAGGACTAGCGGGAGTCGCCGCCGAGCAGTACTTC. It specifies CSAVRGLAGVAAEQYF.

The V call is TRBV20-1, the J call TRBJ2-3, with 11 bases aligning to TRBD2. The V gene end was trimmed by 5 bases and the J gene end by 5 bases; junction bases not matched to a gene: 21. Germline values: CDR1 DFQATT, CDR2 SNEGSKA (reference sequence). This CDR3 comprises 19 residues. CDR3 loop: CSASRVLGGLAGGVDTQYF. The CDR3, as DNA: TGCAGTGCTTCTCGAGTACTCGGCGGGCTAGCGGGGGGCGTAGATACGCAGTATTTT.

This clonotype appeared a single time. V gene TRBV24-1 combines with J gene TRBJ2-3; the D is unclear. The CDR3 length is 11 residues. Germline values: CDR1 KGHDR, CDR2 SFDVKD. The V end was cut by 7 bases, the J end by 6 bases, with 7 bases between. The CDR3 reads CATSRTDTQYF. For the CDR3, the DNA is TGTGCCACCAGCCGTACGGATACGCAGTATTTT.

The V call is TRBV2, the J call TRBJ1-5; tentatively, D is TRBD1 (5 bases). This CDR3 is 14 amino acids long. Germline CDR1 reads SNHLY; CDR2 reads FYNNEI. Trimming left V 6 bases short and J 2 bases short, with 11 bases between. This CDR3 reads CASRGGMGNQPQHF. In DNA form, the CDR3 reads TGTGCCAGCAGGGGGGGGATGGGCAATCAGCCCCAGCATTTT.

A single count supports this clonotype. The chain is built from TRBV25-1 and TRBJ1-1; D gene unclear. CDR3 size: 15 residues. V was clipped by 5 bases and J by 2 bases, with 15 bases between them. Germline loops: CDR1 MGHDK, CDR2 SYGVNS. This chain's CDR3 is CASSYSARENTEAFF. CDR3 nucleotides: TGTGCCAGCAGTTACTCGGCGCGGGAAAACACTGAAGCTTTCTTT.

At least ten counts were recorded for this clonotype. The V call is TRBV7-8, the J call TRBJ1-1; no definite D call. Trimming shortened V by 1 base and J by 1 base, and 7 bases separated the two germline ends. This CDR3 comprises 14 residues. Germline V gives CDR1 SGHVS, CDR2 FQNEAQ. In nucleotides, the CDR3 is TGTGCCAGCAGCTTAGTCAACCAGAACACTGAAGCTTTCTTT. Amino acid sequence: CASSLVNQNTEAFF. The variable domain in full, with the rest retrieved from reference TRBV7-8 and TRBJ1-1, is GAGVSQSPRYKVAKRGQDVALRCDPISGHVSLFWYQQALGQGPEFLTYFQNEAQLDKSGLPSDRFFAERPEGSVSTLKIQRTQQEDSAVYLCASSLVNQNTEAFFGQGTRLTVV.

This clonotype was seen only a few times. The V and J genes are TRBV10-3 and TRBJ1-1; maybe TRBD1 (5 bases). The CDR3 has 13 amino acids. Trimming stripped 3 bases from V and 1 base from J, with 6 bases between. Germline loops: CDR1 ENHRY, CDR2 SYGVKD. CDR3 amino acids: CAISDRENTEAFF. Written as DNA, the CDR3 is TGTGCCATCAGTGACAGGGAGAACACTGAAGCTTTCTTT.

The rearrangement links TRBV24-1 to TRBJ2-5; D remains ambiguous. Between the trimmed V and J ends, which lost 7 bases and 5 bases, there was a span of 7 bases. CDR3 length: 11 amino acids. Germline CDR1 reads KGHDR; CDR2 reads SFDVKD. The chain's CDR3 is CATRRTETQYF. CDR3 sequence (DNA): TGTGCCACCAGGAGAACCGAGACCCAGTACTTC.

By its share, this clonotype is medium-sized. The chain carries TRBV2 and TRBJ1-1, with D unresolved. This CDR3 is built from 13 residues. Germline loops: CDR1 SNHLY, CDR2 FYNNEI. The V end was cut by 2 bases, the J end by 1 base, with 5 bases between. The CDR3 is CASSESRNTEAFF. CDR3 coding DNA: TGTGCCAGCAGTGAAAGCAGGAACACTGAAGCTTTCTTT. The full variable domain, with the rest looked up from reference TRBV2 and TRBJ1-1, is EPEVTQTPSHQVTQMGQEVILRCVPISNHLYFYWYRQILGQKVEFLVSFYNNEISEKSEIFDDQFSVERPDGSNFTLKIRSTKLEDSAMYFCASSESRNTEAFFGQGTRLTVV.

Here the CDR3 DNA reads TGTGCCAGCAGCTTGAGAGTCAACGAGCAGTACTTC. It codes for CASSLRVNEQYF. The chain has TRBV5-6 and TRBJ2-7; D uncertain. CDR3 size: 12 residues. Germline V CDR1 and CDR2: SGHDT, YYEEEE. The V gene lost 1 base and the J gene lost 5 bases, with 7 bases spanning the gap. Drawing the rest from reference TRBV5-6 and TRBJ2-7, the complete variable domain is DAGVTQSPTHLIKTRGQQVTLRCSPKSGHDTVSWYQQALGQGPQFIFQYYEEEERQRGNFPDRFSGHQFPNYSSELNVNALLLGDSALYLCASSLRVNEQYFGPGTRLTVT.

This clonotype has just a few counts. This chain uses TRBV29-1 with TRBJ1-1, with 7 positions matching TRBD1. The CDR3 is 14 residues long. Unmatched junction bases numbered 10, after V lost 6 bases and J lost 3 bases. The germline CDR1 and CDR2 sequences are SQVTM and ANQGSEA. The CDR3 DNA reads TGCAGCGTCTCCCCGACAGGGAAGGACACTGAAGCTTTCTTT. Protein: CSVSPTGKDTEAFF.

Concerning this clonotype itself: One end of the junction does not line up with germline, which may come from a read error. The chain is built from TRBV10-3 and TRBJ1-3; D gene uncertain. This CDR3 has 11 amino acids. CDR1 ENHRY and CDR2 SYGVKD come from the germline V gene. Here the CDR3 reads CASSGHRDIYF. CDR3 nucleotide sequence: TGTGCCAGCAGTGGTCACCGGGACATATATTTT.

The V and J genes are TRBV7-9 and TRBJ2-7; D perhaps matches TRBD2 (6 bases). The V end lost 2 bases, the J end lost 3 bases, and 11 bases lay between the germline ends. CDR3 length: 14 residues. The germline gives CDR1 SEHNR, CDR2 FQNEAQ (reference sequence). CDR3: CASSLMGGVYEQYF. The CDR3 DNA sequence: TGTGCCAGCAGCTTAATGGGCGGGGTCTACGAGCAGTACTTC.

The sample holds many counts of this clonotype. This chain connects TRBV4-2 to TRBJ2-2, with D perhaps matching TRBD1 (5 bases). V lost 0 bases and J lost 7, with 21 bases in between. This CDR3 is 18 amino acids long. Germline CDR1 reads LGHNA; CDR2 reads YNFKEQ. CDR3 amino acids: CASSQDLRSGREHGELFF. CDR3 in DNA: TGTGCCAGCAGCCAAGACTTACGATCGGGCAGGGAACACGGGGAGCTGTTTTTT.

The genes are TRBV20-1 and TRBJ2-6; D unresolved. Germline V lookup: CDR1 DFQATT, CDR2 SNEGSKA (reference sequence). This CDR3 has 14 amino acids. The V end was cut by 3 bases, the J end by 1 base, with 7 bases between. CDR3 DNA sequence: TGCAGTGCTAGGCCTTCATCTGGGGCCAACGTCCTGACTTTC. This sequence encodes CSARPSSGANVLTF.

This clonotype has ten or more counts. V is TRBV6-1 and J is TRBJ2-1; 9 bases are a match to TRBD2. The junction had 3 bases not matched to a gene; V was cut back by 0 bases and J by 6 bases. CDR3 length: 15 residues. CDR1 is MNHNS and CDR2 is SASEGT in the germline V gene. The CDR3 reads CASSEAAGGLNEQFF. The CDR3 nucleotides read TGTGCCAGCAGTGAAGCAGCGGGGGGCCTCAATGAGCAGTTCTTC.

This clonotype was seen at least ten times. The chain employs TRBV25-1 and TRBJ1-2; TRBD1 is a possible D gene (5 bases). Germline V gene sequence: CDR1 MGHDK, CDR2 SYGVNS. CDR3 length: 14 residues. V was shortened by 1 base and J by 10 bases, with 16 bases between the two germline ends. The CDR3 region is CASSEFGAETTYTF. CDR3 coding DNA: TGTGCCAGCAGTGAATTCGGGGCAGAGACAACCTACACCTTC.

This clonotype appeared many times. The V gene is TRBV2, the J gene TRBJ2-7; possibly TRBD2 for D (6 bases). This CDR3 region has 14 residues. Germline assignment: CDR1 SNHLY and CDR2 FYNNEI. V was shortened by 4 bases and J by 2 bases, with 12 bases between the two germline ends. Written as DNA, the CDR3 is TGTGCCAGCAGTGTAGGGCGGGGAGCCTACGAGCAGTACTTC. This gives the protein CASSVGRGAYEQYF.

The V call is TRBV12-5, the J call TRBJ2-1; D possibly corresponds to TRBD2 (8 bases). V was shortened by 2 bases and J by 6 bases, with 26 bases between the two germline ends. This CDR3 is built from 19 residues. Germline V gene sequence: CDR1 LGHNT, CDR2 FRNRAP. CDR3 coding DNA: TGTGCTAGTGGTTTGCCCCGGGACAGAACTCCCGGGACTAGCAATGAGCAGTTCTTC. As protein: CASGLPRDRTPGTSNEQFF.

The chain joins TRBV11-2 to TRBJ2-2; 8 bases agree with TRBD1. From germline, CDR1 is SGHAT and CDR2 FQNNGV. The CDR3 length is 13 residues. The trim removed 5 bases at V and 8 bases at J, leaving 4 bases unmatched. The CDR3 DNA sequence: TGTGCCAGCAGCGGGACAGGCAGAGGGGAGCTGTTTTTT. This gives the protein CASSGTGRGELFF.